The 2 T cell receptor beta chains below come from one sample, sequenced in a study of T cell changes during pregnancy in multiple sclerosis. The repertoire was sequenced with immunoSEQ multiplex PCR; TCRdb's copy has only in-frame clones and lacks some. The sample consists of fewer than 25,000 clones, 70% to 90% of them appearing once. The specimen comprised CD8+ T cells from peripheral blood mononuclear cells, sampled in the third trimester of pregnancy. Receptor source: a female donor in good health, enrolled as a control in a pregnancy study.

The chain joins TRBV4-3 to TRBJ1-2; 8 bases match TRBD1. V shed 4 bases, J shed 6 bases, and the junction held 19 bases outside the gene matches. The CDR3 is 18 residues long. The V gene's germline CDR1 is LGHNA and CDR2 YSLEER. The CDR3 loop is CASSPNSGQGRDSDGYTF. CDR3 nucleotides: TGCGCCAGCAGCCCCAATTCCGGACAGGGACGAGATTCGGATGGCTACACCTTC.

V gene TRBV28 combines with J gene TRBJ2-7; weak D call: TRBD1 (5 bases). This CDR3 has 14 residues. V was shortened by 8 bases and J by 0 bases, with 14 bases between the two germline ends. The germline gives CDR1 MDHEN, CDR2 SYDVKM. CDR3 nucleotide sequence: TGTGCCAGCCAGGGCAGGACAACCTCCTACGAGCAGTACTTC. Protein product: CASQGRTTSYEQYF.